The 11 T cell receptor beta chains below come from one sample, sequenced in a study of blood T cell repertoires in COVID-19. Measured with immunoSEQ multiplex PCR; TCRdb has only the in-frame clones, and not every one. The table includes around 300,000 clones, around 86% detected once. What was sequenced was peripheral blood. The receptors were gathered from a woman under 40 who had recovered from COVID-19.

The V and J genes are TRBV3-1 (or the pseudogene TRBV3-2) and TRBJ2-7; D perhaps matches TRBD1 (5 bases). The CDR3 is 13 residues long. Germline CDR1 LGHDT, CDR2 YNNKEL (reference sequence). The V end was cut by 3 bases, the J end by 4 bases, with 10 bases between. CDR3 protein: CASSHGQPYEQYF. CDR3 nucleotide sequence: TGTGCCAGCAGCCACGGACAACCTTACGAGCAGTACTTC.

The chain employs TRBV5-8 and TRBJ2-1; 8 nucleotides line up with TRBD2. V shed 0 bases and J 7 bases; nucleotides not matched to a gene: 6. In germline, CDR1 is SGHTS, CDR2 YDEGEE. The CDR3 consists of 15 residues. The CDR3 sequence is CASSLVAGFGNEQFF. For the CDR3, the DNA is TGTGCCAGCAGCTTGGTAGCGGGGTTTGGGAATGAGCAGTTCTTC. The full variable domain, rest sourced from reference TRBV5-8 and TRBJ2-1, is EAGVTQSPTHLIKTRGQQATLRCSPISGHTSVYWYQQALGLGLQFLLWYDEGEERNRGNFPPRFSGRQFPNYSSELNVNALELEDSALYLCASSLVAGFGNEQFFGPGTRLTVL.

The V and J genes are TRBV18 and TRBJ1-2, with D possibly matching TRBD1 (5 bases). CDR1 is KGHSH, CDR2 LQKENI, per germline. V lost 3 bases and J lost 12, with 23 bases in between. This CDR3 contains 15 residues. The CDR3 sequence is CASSPGLEPRQTNTF. CDR3 nucleotides: TGTGCCAGCTCACCCGGGCTCGAACCTAGACAGACCAACACCTTC.

This clone was recorded once. The rearrangement links TRBV28 to TRBJ1-2; 7 bases are a match to TRBD1. Germline V gene sequence: CDR1 MDHEN, CDR2 SYDVKM. V trimming: 4 bases; J trimming: 0 bases; junction bases outside the gene matches: 2. CDR3 length equals 14 residues. For the CDR3, the DNA is TGTGCCAGCAGTTCGGGGACAGCTAACTATGGCTACACCTTC. This codes for CASSSGTANYGYTF.

Comments on this clone: Other DNA variants within this sample encode the same CDR3. The chain carries TRBV19 and TRBJ1-1; 8 bases agree with TRBD1. The CDR3 has 12 amino acids. Looked up from germline, CDR1 is LNHDA and CDR2 is SQIVND (reference sequence). The ends lost 9 bases at V and 5 bases at J; junction bases unmatched: 5. The CDR3 loop is CASRQGFTEAFF. CDR3 in DNA: TGTGCCAGCCGACAGGGGTTTACTGAAGCTTTCTTT.

This sequence joins TRBV5-4 and TRBJ1-1, with D unresolved. This CDR3 is 14 amino acids long. Germline-derived CDR1 and CDR2 are SGHNT and YYREEE (reference sequence). Trimming cost V 2 bases and J 2 bases, with 10 bases left between them. The CDR3 reads CASSLGSENTEAFF. DNA for the CDR3: TGTGCCAGCAGCTTAGGGAGCGAAAACACTGAAGCTTTCTTT.

CDR3 amino acids: CASSIGPSYEQYF. The CDR3 nucleotides read TGTGCCAGTAGTATAGGGCCATCCTACGAGCAGTACTTC. The chain has TRBV19 and TRBJ2-7; D uncertain. V was cut by 1 base and J by 1 base, with 5 bases left in between. The CDR3 is 13 residues long. Germline loops: CDR1 LNHDA, CDR2 SQIVND (reference sequence).

The V call is TRBV28, the J call TRBJ1-5; D is unclear. Trimming took 8 bases from V and 0 from J, leaving 11 bases between them. The length of the CDR3 is 14 residues. Germline assignment: CDR1 MDHEN and CDR2 SYDVKM. Here the CDR3 reads CASREGYSNQPQHF. In nucleotides, the CDR3 is TGTGCCAGCCGAGAGGGATATAGCAATCAGCCCCAGCATTTT.

The chain has TRBV19 and TRBJ1-2; possible D gene TRBD1, 5 bases. Trimming stripped 1 base from V and 1 base from J, with 13 bases between. CDR3 length: 16 amino acids. Germline lookup yields CDR1 LNHDA and CDR2 SQIVND (reference sequence). The CDR3 protein is CASSIAPTDFNYGYTF. The CDR3 DNA reads TGTGCCAGTAGTATAGCCCCGACAGACTTTAACTATGGCTACACCTTC.

J is TRBJ2-1 and V is TRBV4-3; 7 bases are shared with TRBD2. The CDR3 loop spans 15 amino acids. From germline, CDR1 is LGHNA and CDR2 YSLEER. V trimming: 1 base; J trimming: 0 bases; junction bases outside the gene matches: 0. As DNA, the CDR3 is TGCGCCAGCAGCCAAGGGACTAGCTCCTACAATGAGCAGTTCTTC. Encoded protein: CASSQGTSSYNEQFF.

The CDR3 DNA is TGTGCCTGGAGTGTGGAAGCGGGGGGCCCGGATACGCAGTATTTT. It is translated as CAWSVEAGGPDTQYF. The V call is TRBV30, the J call TRBJ2-3, with 9 bases fitting TRBD2. J was trimmed by 6 bases and V by 0 bases; bases with no gene match: 7. Germline loops: CDR1 GTSNPN, CDR2 SVGIG (reference sequence). This CDR3 has 15 amino acids.